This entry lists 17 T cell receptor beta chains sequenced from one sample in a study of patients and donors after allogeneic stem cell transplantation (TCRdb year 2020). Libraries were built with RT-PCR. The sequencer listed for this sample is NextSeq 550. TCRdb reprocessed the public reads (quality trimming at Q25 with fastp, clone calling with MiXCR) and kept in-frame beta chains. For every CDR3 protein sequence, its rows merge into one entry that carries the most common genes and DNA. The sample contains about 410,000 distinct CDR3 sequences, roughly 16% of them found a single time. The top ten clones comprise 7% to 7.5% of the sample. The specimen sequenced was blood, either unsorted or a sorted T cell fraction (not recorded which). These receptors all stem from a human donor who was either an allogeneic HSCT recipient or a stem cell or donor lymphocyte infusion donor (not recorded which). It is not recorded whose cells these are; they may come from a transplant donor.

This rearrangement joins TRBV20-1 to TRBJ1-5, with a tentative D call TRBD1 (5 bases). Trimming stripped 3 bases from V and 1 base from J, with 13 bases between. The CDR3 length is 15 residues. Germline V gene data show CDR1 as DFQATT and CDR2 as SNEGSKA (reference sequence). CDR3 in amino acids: CSASDSQGSNQPQHF. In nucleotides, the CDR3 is TGCAGTGCTAGCGACAGCCAAGGGAGCAATCAGCCCCAGCATTTT.

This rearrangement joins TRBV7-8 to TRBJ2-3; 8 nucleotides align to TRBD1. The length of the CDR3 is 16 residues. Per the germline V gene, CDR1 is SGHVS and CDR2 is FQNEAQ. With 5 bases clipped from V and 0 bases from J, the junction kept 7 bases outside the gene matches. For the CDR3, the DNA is TGTGCCAGCAGCCCAGGACAGGGTGCTAGCACAGATACGCAGTATTTT. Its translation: CASSPGQGASTDTQYF.

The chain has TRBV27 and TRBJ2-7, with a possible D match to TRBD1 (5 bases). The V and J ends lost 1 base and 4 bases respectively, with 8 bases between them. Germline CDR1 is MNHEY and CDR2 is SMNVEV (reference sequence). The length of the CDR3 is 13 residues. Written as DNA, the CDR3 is TGTGCCAGCAGTTTATATCAGGGATACGAGCAGTACTTC. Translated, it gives CASSLYQGYEQYF.

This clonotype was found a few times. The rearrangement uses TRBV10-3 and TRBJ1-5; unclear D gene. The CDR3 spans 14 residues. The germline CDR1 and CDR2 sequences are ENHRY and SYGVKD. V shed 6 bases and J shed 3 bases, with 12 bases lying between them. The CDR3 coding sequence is TGTGCCATCAGGGGAGGCAGCCTCAATCAGCCCCAGCATTTT. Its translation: CAIRGGSLNQPQHF.

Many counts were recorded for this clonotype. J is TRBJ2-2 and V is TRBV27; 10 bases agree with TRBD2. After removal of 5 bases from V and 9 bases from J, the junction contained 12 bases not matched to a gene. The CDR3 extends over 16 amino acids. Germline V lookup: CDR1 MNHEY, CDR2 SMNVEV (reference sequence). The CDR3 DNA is TGTGCCAGCAGTACCCGACAAGCGGGAGGGTTCCGGGAGCTGTTTTTT. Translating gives CASSTRQAGGFRELFF.

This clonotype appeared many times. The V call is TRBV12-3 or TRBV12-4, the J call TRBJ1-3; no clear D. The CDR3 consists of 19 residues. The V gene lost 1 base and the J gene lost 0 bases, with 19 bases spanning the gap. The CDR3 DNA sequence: TGTGCCAGCAGTTTAGGGGCCGGACGGGATACCTTCTCTGGAAACACCATATATTTT. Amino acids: CASSLGAGRDTFSGNTIYF.

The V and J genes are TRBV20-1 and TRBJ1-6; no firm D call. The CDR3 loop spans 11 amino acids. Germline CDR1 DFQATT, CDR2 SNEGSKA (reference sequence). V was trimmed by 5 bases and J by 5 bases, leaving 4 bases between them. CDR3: CSAGHNSPLHF. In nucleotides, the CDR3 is TGCAGTGCTGGCCATAATTCACCCCTCCACTTT.

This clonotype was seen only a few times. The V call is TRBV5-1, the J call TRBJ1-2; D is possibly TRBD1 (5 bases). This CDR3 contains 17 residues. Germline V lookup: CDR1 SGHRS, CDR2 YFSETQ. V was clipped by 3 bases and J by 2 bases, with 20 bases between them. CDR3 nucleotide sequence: TGCGCCAGCAGCTCGGGCGTGACGGCCGGGGGAAACTATGGCTACACCTTC. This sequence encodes CASSSGVTAGGNYGYTF. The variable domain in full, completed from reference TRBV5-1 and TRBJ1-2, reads KAGVTQTPRYLIKTRGQQVTLSCSPISGHRSVSWYQQTPGQGLQFLFEYFSETQRNKGNFPGRFSGRQFSNSRSEMNVSTLELGDSALYLCASSSGVTAGGNYGYTFGSGTRLTVV.

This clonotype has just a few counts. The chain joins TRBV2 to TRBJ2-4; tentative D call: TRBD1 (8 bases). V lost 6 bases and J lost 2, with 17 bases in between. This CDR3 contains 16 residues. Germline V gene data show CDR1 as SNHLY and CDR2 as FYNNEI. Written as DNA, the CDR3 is TGTGCCAGCAGCGGGGGGACAGGTAGCACCAAAAACATTCAGTACTTC. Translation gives CASSGGTGSTKNIQYF.

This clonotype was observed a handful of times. CDR3 region: CSARHNRGLGDTQYF. The CDR3 DNA follows: TGCAGTGCTAGACACAACAGGGGGCTTGGAGATACGCAGTATTTT. The rearrangement uses TRBV20-1 and TRBJ2-3; 9 bases match TRBD1. The junction had 8 bases not matched to a gene; V was cut back by 2 bases and J by 5 bases. The CDR3 extends over 15 amino acids. Germline CDR1 and CDR2: DFQATT and SNEGSKA (reference sequence).

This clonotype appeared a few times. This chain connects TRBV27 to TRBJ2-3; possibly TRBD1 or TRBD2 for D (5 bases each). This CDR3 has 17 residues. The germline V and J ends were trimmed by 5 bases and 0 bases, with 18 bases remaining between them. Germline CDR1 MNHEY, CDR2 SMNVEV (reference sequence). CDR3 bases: TGTGCCAGCAGTCCACCGGGACGGAGATTCAGCACAGATACGCAGTATTTT. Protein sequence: CASSPPGRRFSTDTQYF.

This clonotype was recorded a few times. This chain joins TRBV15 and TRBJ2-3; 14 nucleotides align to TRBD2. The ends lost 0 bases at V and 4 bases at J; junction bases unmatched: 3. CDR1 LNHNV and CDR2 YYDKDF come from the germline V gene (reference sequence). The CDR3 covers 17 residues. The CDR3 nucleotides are TGTGCCACCAGCAGAGAGACTAGCGGGAGGGGATCAGATACGCAGTATTTT. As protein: CATSRETSGRGSDTQYF.

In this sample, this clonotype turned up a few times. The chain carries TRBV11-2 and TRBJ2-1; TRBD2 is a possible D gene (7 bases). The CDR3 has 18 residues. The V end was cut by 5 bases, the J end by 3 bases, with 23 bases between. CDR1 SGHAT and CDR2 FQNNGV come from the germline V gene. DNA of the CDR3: TGTGCCAGCAGCCTACGTCGGGGGGCGCTGAAAAACTACAATGAGCAGTTCTTC. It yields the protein CASSLRRGALKNYNEQFF.

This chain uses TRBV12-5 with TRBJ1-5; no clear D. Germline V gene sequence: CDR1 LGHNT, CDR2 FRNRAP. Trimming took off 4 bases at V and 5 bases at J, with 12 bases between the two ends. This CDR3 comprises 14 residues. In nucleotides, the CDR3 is TGTGCTAGTGGTTCCCCCCCGAAGTATCAGCCCCAGCATTTT. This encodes CASGSPPKYQPQHF.

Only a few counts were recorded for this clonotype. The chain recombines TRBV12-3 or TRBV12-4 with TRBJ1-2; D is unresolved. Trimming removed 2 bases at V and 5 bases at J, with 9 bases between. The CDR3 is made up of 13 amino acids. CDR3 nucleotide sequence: TGTGCCAGCAGTTTAAGTCCAGCTTATGGCTACACCTTC. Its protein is CASSLSPAYGYTF.

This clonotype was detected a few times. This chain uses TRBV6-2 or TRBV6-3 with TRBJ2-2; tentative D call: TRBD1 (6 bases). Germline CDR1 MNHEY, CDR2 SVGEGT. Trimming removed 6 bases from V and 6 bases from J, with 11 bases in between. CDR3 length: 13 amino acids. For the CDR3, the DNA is TGTGCCAGCAGCTCACAGGGTCCCGGGGAGCTGTTTTTT. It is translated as CASSSQGPGELFF.

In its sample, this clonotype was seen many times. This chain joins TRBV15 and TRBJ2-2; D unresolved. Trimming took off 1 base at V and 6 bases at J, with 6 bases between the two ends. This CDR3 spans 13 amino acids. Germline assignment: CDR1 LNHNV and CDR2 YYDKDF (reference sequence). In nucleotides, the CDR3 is TGTGCCACCAGCAGAGGAAGACCCGGGGAGCTGTTTTTT. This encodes CATSRGRPGELFF.